Here is one TCR beta chain with its context. The table came from immunoSEQ multiplex PCR; TCRdb's copy has only in-frame clones and leaves some out. This sample has 150,000 to 180,000 clones, with about 83% found just once. Seattle patients were enrolled during active infection and followed longitudinally. Trimming removed 2 bases at V and 3 bases at J, with 8 bases between. The CDR3 covers 14 residues. The germline CDR1 and CDR2 sequences are MNHEY and SMNVEV (reference sequence). The sample originates from a study of blood T cell repertoires in COVID-19. For the study at large: Material from acute and convalescent COVID-19 was sourced from the United States, Italy and Spain. PBMCs, B-cell-depleted T cells, or T cells were the source of the cDNA or gDNA that made up the material.

This clonotype was obtained from a woman aged 60-70 years with COVID-19, enrolled during active disease. The sequencing sample was made of peripheral blood. The chain employs TRBV27 and TRBJ2-1; tentatively, D is TRBD2 (6 bases). The CDR3 loop is CASSLGGVYNEQFF. The DNA for the CDR3 is TGTGCCAGCAGTTTAGGCGGGGTCTACAATGAGCAGTTCTTC.